The rows below give T cell receptor beta chains drawn from one sample of a study of OX40 agonist ivuxolimab in advanced cancers. Here immunoSEQ multiplex PCR was the method, and the copy in TCRdb shows in-frame clones only, minus some. The sample includes fewer than 65,000 clones, roughly 90% of them seen just once. The sequencing used CD4+ or CD8+ T cells sorted from blood, collected in a trial of the OX40 agonist ivuxolimab. The source is an adult with an advanced solid tumor such as melanoma, head and neck, liver or kidney cancer. The CDR3 runs from the conserved cysteine through the conserved F or W. A D gene is named only where the DNA matches it firmly. Expanded clones are given a class, and other clones once, few, many or no size at all.

j_gene	v_gene	abundance	d_gene	CDR3aa	CDR3nt
TRBJ1-2	TRBV6-5	NA	TRBD1	CASRPKQGRLGGYTF	TGTGCCAGCAGACCCAAACAGGGGAGATTGGGCGGCTACACCTTC
TRBJ1-4	TRBV9	once	NA	CASSVSAGTGNEKLFF	TGTGCCAGCAGCGTTTCGGCCGGGACGGGGAATGAAAAACTGTTTTTT
TRBJ2-1	TRBV5-1	NA	NA	CASSAGTHNEQFF	TGCGCCAGCAGCGCCGGGACTCACAATGAGCAGTTCTTC
TRBJ1-4	TRBV2	few	TRBD1	CASRKDRGDEKLFF	TGTGCCAGCAGGAAGGACAGGGGCGATGAAAAACTGTTTTTT
TRBJ2-5	TRBV7-9	NA	NA	CASSLASGQEAQYF	TGTGCCAGCAGCTTAGCGTCCGGGCAGGAGGCCCAGTACTTC
TRBJ2-5	TRBV15	NA	NA	CATSRDTTGMETQYF	TGTGCCACCAGCAGAGATACAACAGGGATGGAGACCCAGTACTTC
TRBJ2-1	TRBV30	once	NA	CAWSAYNEQFF	TGTGCCTGGAGTGCCTACAATGAGCAGTTCTTC
TRBJ2-5	TRBV7-6	few	NA	CASSLLASETQYF	TGTGCCAGCAGCTTACTGGCTTCCGAGACCCAGTACTTC
TRBJ2-1	TRBV4-1	NA	NA	CASSQDLGSGTYNEQFF	TGCGCCAGCAGCCAAGATTTGGGTAGCGGTACCTACAATGAGCAGTTCTTC
TRBJ1-4	TRBV11-2	NA	NA	CASSLGQRGEKLFF	TGTGCCAGCAGCTTAGGACAGCGAGGCGAAAAACTGTTTTTT
TRBJ2-1	TRBV10-3	NA	TRBD2	CAIRTGLAGVGEQFF	TGTGCCATCAGGACGGGACTAGCGGGGGTTGGGGAGCAGTTCTTC
TRBJ2-3	TRBV11-3	few	NA	CASSLDRSDTQYF	TGTGCCAGCAGCTTAGATCGGTCGGATACGCAGTATTTT
TRBJ1-1	TRBV5-5	NA	NA	CASSSGHGNTEAFF	TGTGCCAGCAGCTCGGGACATGGGAACACTGAAGCTTTCTTT
TRBJ2-2	TRBV5-1	NA	NA	CASSLESGVNTGELFF	TGCGCCAGCAGCTTGGAGTCAGGGGTGAACACCGGGGAGCTGTTTTTT
TRBJ2-1	TRBV5-6	few	TRBD2	CASSLGLAGFSSSYNEQFF	TGTGCCAGCAGCTTGGGGCTAGCGGGCTTCTCGAGCTCCTACAATGAGCAGTTCTTC
TRBJ1-2	TRBV7-9	NA	TRBD1	CASKWSLTGGADYGYTF	TGTGCCAGCAAATGGTCCCTGACAGGGGGCGCAGACTATGGCTACACCTTC
TRBJ2-1	TRBV5-4	NA	TRBD2	CASSLAGGGLYNEQFF	TGTGCCAGCAGCCTGGCGGGCGGGGGGTTATACAATGAGCAGTTCTTC
TRBJ2-1	TRBV4-1	once	TRBD2	CASSQRTSGGQSGEQFF	TGCGCCAGCAGCCAACGGACTAGCGGGGGCCAGTCCGGTGAGCAGTTCTTC
TRBJ1-1	TRBV7-2	NA	NA	CASSFPPGRLNTEAFF	TGTGCCAGCAGCTTCCCCCCAGGGCGGCTGAACACTGAAGCTTTCTTT
TRBJ2-6	TRBV30	NA	NA	CAWGIGSGANVLTF	TGTGCCTGGGGCATTGGGTCTGGGGCCAACGTCCTGACTTTC
TRBJ2-1	TRBV23-1	once	NA	CASVGGAVSSYNEQFF	TGCGCCAGCGTGGGGGGAGCGGTGAGCTCCTACAATGAGCAGTTCTTC
TRBJ1-1	TRBV5-8	NA	NA	CASSPRGLGAAFF	TGTGCCAGCAGCCCCCGGGGATTGGGGGCGGCTTTCTTT
TRBJ2-1	TRBV7-2	NA	NA	CASSLGRGHYNEQFF	TGTGCCAGCAGCTTAGGGAGGGGTCACTACAATGAGCAGTTCTTC
TRBJ1-3	TRBV9	few	NA	CASSPRGDAGNTIYF	TGTGCCAGCAGCCCGAGGGGGGATGCCGGAAACACCATATATTTT
TRBJ2-3	TRBV25-1	NA	TRBD2	CASSVTSGLAGDTQYF	TGTGCCAGCAGCGTGACTTCGGGACTAGCGGGAGATACGCAGTATTTT
TRBJ2-5	TRBV4-1	NA	TRBD1	CASSQEGDRGMETQYF	TGCGCCAGCAGCCAAGAGGGAGACAGGGGGATGGAGACCCAGTACTTC
TRBJ1-2	TRBV4-2	NA	NA	CASSPLLEGTNYGYTF	TGTGCCAGCAGCCCCCTCCTGGAGGGGACGAACTATGGCTACACCTTC
TRBJ1-2	TRBV28	NA	TRBD1	CASSLGTGRDYGYTF	TGTGCCAGCAGTTTAGGGACAGGGAGAGACTATGGCTACACCTTC
TRBJ2-5	TRBV7-2	NA	NA	CASSVEPLQETQYF	TGTGCCAGCAGCGTTGAGCCACTACAAGAGACCCAGTACTTC
TRBJ2-7	TRBV6-5	few	TRBD2	CASSPGGGGYEQYF	TGTGCCAGCAGTCCGGGGGGGGGTGGCTACGAGCAGTACTTC
TRBJ1-5	TRBV2	NA	NA	CASSPRSNQPQHF	TGTGCCAGCAGTCCGAGGTCCAATCAGCCCCAGCATTTT
TRBJ2-3	TRBV7-2	NA	TRBD2	CASSFQRGQADTQYF	TGTGCCAGCAGCTTCCAGCGGGGCCAGGCAGATACGCAGTATTTT
TRBJ2-3	TRBV10-1	once	TRBD2	CASSASGLRADAQYF	TGCGCCAGCAGTGCTAGCGGCCTCCGGGCAGATGCGCAGTATTTT
TRBJ1-1	TRBV6-5	once	NA	CASLEQGGGFSEAFF	TGTGCCAGCTTGGAACAGGGAGGCGGTTTTAGTGAAGCTTTCTTT
TRBJ1-2	TRBV10-3	NA	NA	CAITPWGDHNYGYTF	TGTGCCATCACCCCCTGGGGGGACCATAACTATGGCTACACCTTC
TRBJ2-5	TRBV6-6	NA	NA	CASSYLGTSSETQYF	TGTGCCAGCAGTTACCTAGGAACTAGTAGCGAGACCCAGTACTTC
TRBJ1-4	TRBV7-2	NA	NA	CASSSLEEKLFF	TGTGCCAGCAGCTCATTGGAAGAAAAACTGTTTTTT
TRBJ1-4	TRBV28	NA	TRBD1	CASSLPRQGGEKLFF	TGTGCCAGCAGTTTGCCCCGACAGGGTGGGGAAAAACTGTTTTTT
TRBJ1-4	TRBV2	NA	NA	CASNSHRENEKLFF	TGTGCCAGCAATTCACATCGGGAGAATGAAAAACTGTTTTTT
TRBJ1-5	TRBV5-1	NA	TRBD1	CASSLGQGRGPQHF	TGCGCCAGCAGCTTAGGACAGGGCAGGGGGCCCCAGCATTTT
TRBJ1-5	TRBV6-1	NA	TRBD1	CASSEGTGGFQPQHF	TGTGCCAGCAGTGAAGGGACAGGGGGTTTTCAGCCCCAGCATTTT
TRBJ2-6	TRBV10-3	NA	TRBD1	CAAGDRAISGANVLTF	TGTGCCGCAGGGGACAGGGCGATATCTGGGGCCAACGTCCTGACTTTC
TRBJ2-1	TRBV29-1	NA	NA	CSVESGDRFF	TGCAGCGTGGAATCAGGGGACCGGTTCTTC
TRBJ1-5	TRBV5-5	NA	TRBD1	CASSRLTGGNQPQHF	TGTGCCAGCAGCCGTCTGACAGGGGGAAATCAGCCCCAGCATTTT
TRBJ2-5	TRBV29-1	NA	NA	CSVEDPAARAQETQYF	TGCAGCGTTGAAGATCCCGCGGCCAGGGCCCAAGAGACCCAGTACTTC
TRBJ1-5	TRBV6-5	NA	NA	CASGRSNQPQHF	TGTGCCAGTGGACGGAGCAATCAGCCCCAGCATTTT
TRBJ1-4	TRBV7-9	once	NA	CASSLGDGPNEKLFF	TGTGCCAGCAGCTTAGGGGACGGCCCGAATGAAAAACTGTTTTTT
TRBJ2-5	TRBV11-2	NA	NA	CASSPQQETQYF	TGTGCCAGCAGCCCGCAGCAAGAGACCCAGTACTTC
TRBJ2-1	TRBV7-9	NA	NA	CASSPDNEQFF	TGTGCCAGCAGCCCGGACAATGAGCAGTTCTTC
TRBJ2-7	TRBV6-1	NA	TRBD1	CASEDRSSYEQYF	TGTGCCAGCGAGGACAGGAGCTCCTACGAGCAGTACTTC
TRBJ2-7	TRBV6-1	NA	NA	CASSEVGGLWF	TGTGCCAGCAGTGAAGTTGGGGGACTCTGGTTC
TRBJ1-2	TRBV28	few	NA	CASSSEVGRGYGYTF	TGTGCCAGCAGTTCAGAAGTCGGACGGGGGTATGGCTACACCTTC
TRBJ1-5	TRBV18	NA	NA	CASSPVYMTGHQPQHF	TGTGCCAGCTCACCAGTATATATGACGGGACATCAGCCCCAGCATTTT
TRBJ2-5	TRBV7-7	NA	NA	CASSSGAGRETQYF	TGTGCTAGCAGCTCGGGCGCAGGGAGAGAGACCCAGTACTTC
TRBJ1-5	TRBV18	once	NA	CASSKTQAVEPQHF	TGTGCCAGCTCCAAGACCCAGGCAGTGGAGCCCCAGCATTTT
TRBJ2-5	TRBV5-1	NA	TRBD1	CASRWTGYQETQYF	TGCGCCAGCCGATGGACAGGGTACCAAGAGACCCAGTACTTC
TRBJ1-5	TRBV5-1	NA	NA	CASSADSRNQPQHF	TGCGCCAGCAGCGCGGACAGCCGCAATCAGCCCCAGCATTTT